This T cell receptor beta chain comes out of a study of blood T cell repertoires in COVID-19 (dated by TCRdb to 2018 to 2021). As for the study more broadly: The collaborator samples originated in the United States, Italy and Spain and spanned the acute and convalescent phases of COVID-19. The material from the prospective study consisted of cDNA or gDNA derived from T cells, B-cell-depleted T cells, or PBMCs. Deeply sampled blood TCRbeta repertoires from subjects exposed to, actively infected with, or recovered from COVID-19 were included in the dataset. The repertoires were released in a freely available public database meant as a resource for research on the immune response to SARS-CoV-2. The samples were drawn from two sources: the first 160 participants of the ongoing ImmuneRACE study, and over 950 subjects contributed by 6 global collaborators. Nearly every sample came with metadata listing a de-identified subject ID, COVID-19 status, age in years and sex. Where HLA class I and class II types were available, the types were taken from metadata supplied by the sample provider, not from assay-based typing.

TCRbeta CDR3 regions were amplified from genomic DNA using the immunoSEQ Assay, a bias-controlled multiplex PCR. The paper's processing steps were these. Within the assay, amplification of reference gene primers was used to estimate how many nucleated cells each sample contained. To quantify the absolute abundance of each unique TCRbeta CDR3 rearrangement, sequence reads were collapsed and filtered. Productive Simpson clonality was computed per sample as the square root of Simpson's diversity index over productive rearrangements. TCRdb mirrors the immuneACCESS table, restricted to in-frame sequences. Some clones are absent from its copies; in checked studies, under half trace to an unresolved V gene, and the reason for the others is unknown. For V, J and clone size, that table is used; D and trimming come from the DNA. Counted in this sample were 200,000 to 250,000 clones; roughly 80% of them appeared once. The ten largest clones capture 1.8% of the sample.

V is cut by 0 bases and J by 4 bases, and the space between the germline ends is 9 bases. The CDR1 and CDR2 encoded by the germline V gene are SGHTS and YDEGEE. The CDR3 sequence holds 14 residues, the cysteine and phenylalanine included. Only the CDR3 DNA stays, 42 bases, in frame from base 1. Participants in the prospective study were aged roughly 18 to 100 years, lived in about two dozen United States geographic areas, and enrolled through a virtual design. Cohort assignment in the prospective study relied on participant-reported clinical history from a screening survey and a study questionnaire. For ImmuneRACE Cohort 3, a participant was defined as recovered based on two consecutive negative NP/OP PCR tests, clearance by a healthcare professional, or resolution of symptoms. Mobile phlebotomists in the prospective study collected whole blood, serum and a nasopharyngeal or oropharyngeal swab from every participant. Over a roughly two-month period, participants in the prospective study had the option of providing additional blood draws and questionnaires. Prospective study blood samples were shipped either frozen or at room temperature before DNA extraction.

Overall study outcomes, separate from this receptor: The quantity of clinical and demographic metadata differed by source and by participant and was supplied without curation.

On this clone itself: The target of this receptor is not known. There are no base qualities to consult, and no much larger clone falls within one base.

The rearranged segments are TRBV5-8 and TRBJ2-3; the D gene is unclear. The receptor was isolated from a man aged 55 to 70 who had recovered from COVID-19. The material sequenced was PBMCs or T cells enriched from blood (not recorded which). The DNA reads TGTGCCAGCAGCTTGGGCGGAAGGTCAGATACGCAGTATTTT. This yields the protein CASSLGGRSDTQYF.